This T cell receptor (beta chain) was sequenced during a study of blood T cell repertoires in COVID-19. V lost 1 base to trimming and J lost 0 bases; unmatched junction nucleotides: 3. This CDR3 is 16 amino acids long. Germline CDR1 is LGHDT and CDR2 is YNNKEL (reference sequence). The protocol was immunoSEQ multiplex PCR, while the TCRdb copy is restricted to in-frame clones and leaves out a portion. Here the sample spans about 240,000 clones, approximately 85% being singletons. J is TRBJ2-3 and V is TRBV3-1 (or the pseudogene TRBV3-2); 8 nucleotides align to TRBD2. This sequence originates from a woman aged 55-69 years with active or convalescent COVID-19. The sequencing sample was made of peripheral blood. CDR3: CASSQVSGDSTDTQYF. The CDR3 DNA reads TGTGCCAGCAGCCAAGTTAGCGGGGATAGCACAGATACGCAGTATTTT.